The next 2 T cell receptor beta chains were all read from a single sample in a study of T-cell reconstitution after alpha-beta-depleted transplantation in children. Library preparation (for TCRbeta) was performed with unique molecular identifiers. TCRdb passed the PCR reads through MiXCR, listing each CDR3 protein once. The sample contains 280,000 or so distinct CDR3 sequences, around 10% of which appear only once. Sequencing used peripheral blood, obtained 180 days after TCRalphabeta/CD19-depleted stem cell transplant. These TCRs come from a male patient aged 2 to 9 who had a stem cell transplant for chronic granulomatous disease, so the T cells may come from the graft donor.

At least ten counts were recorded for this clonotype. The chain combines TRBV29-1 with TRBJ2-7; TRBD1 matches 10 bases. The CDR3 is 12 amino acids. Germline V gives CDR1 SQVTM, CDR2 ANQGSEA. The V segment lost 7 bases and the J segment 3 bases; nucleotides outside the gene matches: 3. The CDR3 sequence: CSATGGHYEQYF. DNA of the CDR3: TGCAGCGCGACAGGGGGCCACTACGAGCAGTACTTC.

CDR3 protein: CASSLHSNNEQFF. The CDR3 DNA reads as TGCGCCAGCAGCTTGCACAGCAACAATGAGCAGTTCTTC. The rearrangement joins TRBV5-1 to TRBJ2-1, with no clear D. The CDR3 is 13 amino acids. The germline gives CDR1 SGHRS, CDR2 YFSETQ. Trimming shortened V by 1 base and J by 5 bases, and 7 bases separated the two germline ends.